This TCR beta chain appears in the sequencing data of a study of blood T cell repertoires in COVID-19. Study at large: Sites in the United States, Italy and Spain provided acute and convalescent COVID-19 samples. PBMCs, B-cell-depleted T cells, or T cells were the source of the cDNA or gDNA that made up the material.

V lost 4 bases and J lost 2; bases outside the gene matches: 5. The CDR3 loop spans 14 amino acids. Germline values: CDR1 LGHDT, CDR2 YNNKEL (reference sequence). The authors' processing: Estimation of nucleated cell counts relied on the amplification of reference gene primers. Here immunoSEQ multiplex PCR was the method, and the copy in TCRdb shows in-frame clones only, minus some. The V and J calls and the clone size are those of that table, but D and trimming were determined from the DNA. The sample shows 200,000 to 300,000 clones, approximately 86% of them seen only once. Specimen: peripheral blood. The clonotype was recovered from a man between 40 and 49 years old who had recovered from COVID-19. The chain employs TRBV3-1 (or the pseudogene TRBV3-2) and TRBJ2-7; 7 nucleotides agree with TRBD2. The CDR3 coding sequence is TGTGCCAGCAGCCCCGGACTAGGGCCCTACGAGCAGTACTTC. This gives the protein CASSPGLGPYEQYF.